The rows below give T cell receptor beta chains drawn from one sample of a study of blood T cell repertoires in COVID-19. Measured with immunoSEQ multiplex PCR; TCRdb has only the in-frame clones, and not every one. The sample has hundreds of thousands of clones; approximately 84% are singletons. Sequenced input: PBMCs or T cells enriched from blood (not recorded which). All receptors derive from a woman between 25 and 40 years old who had recovered from COVID-19. The CDR3 runs from the conserved cysteine through the conserved F or W. D genes are given only for firm matches. The size field is filled for only some rows; it gives once, few, many or a size class.

clone_size j_call d_call v_call cdr3_aa cdr3_nt
. TRBJ2-7 TRBD1 TRBV2 CASRPTGSSYEQYF TGTGCCAGCAGGCCGACAGGGAGTTCCTACGAGCAGTACTTC
. TRBJ2-3 . TRBV5-8 CASSSRRRGGYYSTDTQYF TGTGCCAGCAGCTCCCGTCGAAGGGGAGGCTATTATAGCACAGATACGCAGTATTTT
. TRBJ2-3 TRBD2 TRBV5-4 CASSSGGEAPDTQYF TGTGCCAGCAGCTCGGGGGGGGAGGCCCCAGATACGCAGTATTTT
. TRBJ1-4 . TRBV7-9 CASSSTKSPNEKLFF TGTGCCAGCAGCTCGACAAAGTCCCCCAATGAAAAACTGTTTTTT
. TRBJ2-5 . TRBV21-1 CASLPKGRPETQYF TGTGCCAGCCTTCCTAAGGGGAGGCCGGAGACCCAGTACTTC
once TRBJ2-2 TRBD1 TRBV6-1 CASSVAGGGNTGELFF TGTGCCAGCAGTGTTGCAGGGGGCGGGAACACCGGGGAGCTGTTTTTT
. TRBJ2-2 . TRBV11-2 CASSFGGTSNTGELFF TGTGCCAGCAGCTTTGGGGGCACTTCGAACACCGGGGAGCTGTTTTTT
. TRBJ1-2 . TRBV25-1 CASSESDRLYGYTF TGTGCCAGCAGTGAATCCGACCGACTCTATGGCTACACCTTC
. TRBJ2-2 TRBD2 TRBV9 CASSPQPGLAPGELFF TGTGCCAGCAGCCCCCAACCGGGACTAGCCCCCGGGGAGCTGTTTTTT
. TRBJ2-1 TRBD1 TRBV28 CASSGPGTGSLNEQFF TGTGCCAGCAGTGGACCCGGGACAGGATCTCTCAATGAGCAGTTCTTC
. TRBJ1-5 . TRBV15 CATSTRQFSNQPQHF TGTGCCACCAGCACCCGACAGTTTAGCAATCAGCCCCAGCATTTT
. TRBJ2-3 TRBD2 TRBV11-2 CASSHISGGFPSTDTQYF TGTGCCAGCAGCCACATTAGCGGGGGGTTTCCTAGCACAGATACGCAGTATTTT
. TRBJ2-1 . TRBV19 CASRPHGGTNTISSYNEQFF TGTGCCAGTAGGCCGCACGGTGGCACTAACACAATATCCTCCTACAATGAGCAGTTCTTC
. TRBJ2-3 . TRBV4-1 CASSQETPRTDTQYF TGCGCCAGCAGCCAAGAGACACCCCGGACAGATACGCAGTATTTT
once TRBJ2-2 TRBD1 TRBV5-4 CASSLTGGRNTGELFF TGTGCCAGCAGCCTGACAGGGGGCAGGAACACCGGGGAGCTGTTTTTT
. TRBJ1-4 TRBD1 TRBV19 CASSRGQGIVEKLFF TGTGCCAGTAGCCGCGGACAGGGGATCGTTGAAAAACTGTTTTTT
. TRBJ2-7 . TRBV6-5 CASSYSTRQSAEQYF TGTGCCAGCAGTTACTCGACCCGGCAGAGCGCCGAGCAGTACTTC
. TRBJ2-5 TRBD1 TRBV29-1 CSVEQGALQETQYF TGCAGCGTTGAGCAGGGGGCTCTCCAAGAGACCCAGTACTTC
few TRBJ2-7 . TRBV30 CAWSPGLGFEQYF TGTGCCTGGAGTCCCGGACTTGGGTTCGAGCAGTACTTC
. TRBJ2-2 TRBD2 TRBV29-1 CSVSAGGPGELFF TGCAGCGTTTCTGCGGGGGGGCCCGGGGAGCTGTTTTTT
. TRBJ2-7 TRBD1 TRBV27 CASSYGQASSLYEQYF TGTGCCAGCAGTTACGGACAGGCCAGCTCTTTATACGAGCAGTACTTC
. TRBJ1-1 . TRBV2 CASSLRNTGSAEAFF TGTGCCAGCAGCCTCAGAAACACAGGGTCTGCTGAAGCTTTCTTT
. TRBJ1-1 . TRBV12-3/TRBV12-4 CASVRQVGAEAFF TGTGCCAGCGTACGGCAGGTGGGCGCTGAAGCTTTCTTT
. TRBJ2-7 TRBD1 TRBV4-1 CASSQGQGAEGQSYEQYF TGCGCCAGCAGCCAAGGACAGGGGGCTGAAGGACAATCCTACGAGCAGTACTTC
once TRBJ2-1 TRBD2 TRBV18 CASSPPSGGIQGEQFF TGTGCCAGCTCACCACCGAGCGGGGGCATTCAGGGTGAGCAGTTCTTC
. TRBJ1-5 . TRBV28 CASSLGGPNQPQHF TGTGCCAGCAGTCTTGGAGGACCCAATCAGCCCCAGCATTTT
. TRBJ2-7 . TRBV2 CASSLSYEQYF TGTGCCAGCAGCCTCTCCTACGAGCAGTACTTC
. TRBJ1-2 . TRBV24-1 CATSGSRTNYGYTF TGTGCCACCAGTGGTTCTAGAACTAACTATGGCTACACCTTC
. TRBJ2-5 . TRBV21-1 CASSKARTGECKTQYF TGTGCCAGCAGCAAAGCGCGAACAGGGGAGTGCAAGACCCAGTACTTC
few TRBJ2-5 TRBD1 TRBV15 CATSLRTGQAETQYF TGTGCCACCAGCTTAAGGACAGGACAAGCGGAGACCCAGTACTTC
. TRBJ2-3 . TRBV19 CASSIDQRGTGTDTQYF TGTGCCAGTAGTATAGACCAACGCGGGACAGGCACAGATACGCAGTATTTT
. TRBJ1-5 TRBD1 TRBV27 CASSRDRDNQPQHF TGTGCCAGCAGTCGGGACAGGGACAATCAGCCCCAGCATTTT
. TRBJ1-6 TRBD1 TRBV9 CASSRQQGLVSPLHF TGTGCCAGCAGTCGACAACAGGGGCTTGTTTCACCCCTCCACTTT
. TRBJ1-1 . TRBV27 CASSDRNTEAFF TGTGCCAGCTCGGACAGAAACACTGAAGCTTTCTTT
few TRBJ2-3 . TRBV24-1 CATSEPGIDTQYF TGTGCCACCAGTGAACCGGGGATAGATACGCAGTATTTT
. TRBJ2-2 . TRBV7-7 CASSFSRAGTGELFF TGTGCCAGCAGCTTTTCAAGGGCGGGCACCGGGGAGCTGTTTTTT
. TRBJ1-5 TRBD1 TRBV30 CAWSGTGVNQPQHF TGTGCCTGGAGTGGGACAGGGGTCAATCAGCCCCAGCATTTT
. TRBJ2-5 . TRBV25-1 CASSAGGRETQYF TGTGCCAGCAGTGCGGGGGGCAGGGAGACCCAGTACTTC
. TRBJ2-7 TRBD1 TRBV19 CASSTTGTGSYEQYF TGTGCCAGTAGTACAACCGGGACAGGGAGTTACGAGCAGTACTTC
. TRBJ2-1 TRBD2 TRBV12-3/TRBV12-4 CASSWTSGNEQFF TGTGCCAGCAGCTGGACTAGTGGCAATGAGCAGTTCTTC
. TRBJ2-7 . TRBV27 CASSPYPYEQYF TGTGCCAGCAGCCCCTATCCCTACGAGCAGTACTTC
. TRBJ1-1 . TRBV7-2 CASSLNFWADLNTEAFF TGTGCCAGCAGCTTAAATTTCTGGGCAGACCTGAACACTGAAGCTTTCTTT
. TRBJ1-2 . TRBV19 CASSPPTVVFAYGYTF TGTGCCAGTAGTCCCCCCACGGTGGTCTTCGCCTATGGCTACACCTTC
. TRBJ1-4 TRBD1 TRBV10-3 CAIRGTATNEKLFF TGTGCCATCAGGGGGACAGCAACTAATGAAAAACTGTTTTTT
. TRBJ2-7 . TRBV18 CASSPSGQGSEQYF TGTGCCAGCTCACCCTCAGGCCAGGGCTCCGAGCAGTACTTC